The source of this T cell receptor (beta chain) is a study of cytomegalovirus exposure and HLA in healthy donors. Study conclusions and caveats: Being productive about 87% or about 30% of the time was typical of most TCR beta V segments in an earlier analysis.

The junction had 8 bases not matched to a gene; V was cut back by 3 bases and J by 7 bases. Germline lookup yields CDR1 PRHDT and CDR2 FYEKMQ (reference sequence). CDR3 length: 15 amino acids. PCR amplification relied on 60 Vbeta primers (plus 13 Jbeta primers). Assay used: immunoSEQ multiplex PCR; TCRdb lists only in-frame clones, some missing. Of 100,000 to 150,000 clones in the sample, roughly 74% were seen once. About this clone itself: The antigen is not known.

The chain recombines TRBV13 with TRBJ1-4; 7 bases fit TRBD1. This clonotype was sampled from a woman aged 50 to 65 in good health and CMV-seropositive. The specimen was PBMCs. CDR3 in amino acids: CASSFTTGVGEKLFF. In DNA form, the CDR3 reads TGTGCCAGCAGCTTCACAACAGGGGTGGGTGAAAAACTGTTTTTT.